This T cell receptor (beta chain) was sequenced for a study of cytomegalovirus exposure and HLA in healthy donors. The PCR was carried out with 60 Vbeta primers and 13 Jbeta primers. The protocol was immunoSEQ multiplex PCR, while the TCRdb copy is restricted to in-frame clones and leaves out a portion. Seen here are over 130,000 clones, 80% observed once, and the top ten hold approximately 2.5%. Germline V lookup: CDR1 LGHNA, CDR2 YNFKEQ. The CDR3 sequence is 16 residues long. J lost 4 bases, V lost 0 bases, and 4 bases had no gene match. The chain employs TRBV4-2 and TRBJ2-5; 11 positions match TRBD2. Material: PBMCs. The TCR was taken from a man aged 50 or older in good health and CMV-seronegative. The CDR3 here is CASSQEVAGGPETQYF. The CDR3 region has the DNA TGTGCCAGCAGCCAAGAAGTAGCGGGGGGGCCAGAGACCCAGTACTTC.